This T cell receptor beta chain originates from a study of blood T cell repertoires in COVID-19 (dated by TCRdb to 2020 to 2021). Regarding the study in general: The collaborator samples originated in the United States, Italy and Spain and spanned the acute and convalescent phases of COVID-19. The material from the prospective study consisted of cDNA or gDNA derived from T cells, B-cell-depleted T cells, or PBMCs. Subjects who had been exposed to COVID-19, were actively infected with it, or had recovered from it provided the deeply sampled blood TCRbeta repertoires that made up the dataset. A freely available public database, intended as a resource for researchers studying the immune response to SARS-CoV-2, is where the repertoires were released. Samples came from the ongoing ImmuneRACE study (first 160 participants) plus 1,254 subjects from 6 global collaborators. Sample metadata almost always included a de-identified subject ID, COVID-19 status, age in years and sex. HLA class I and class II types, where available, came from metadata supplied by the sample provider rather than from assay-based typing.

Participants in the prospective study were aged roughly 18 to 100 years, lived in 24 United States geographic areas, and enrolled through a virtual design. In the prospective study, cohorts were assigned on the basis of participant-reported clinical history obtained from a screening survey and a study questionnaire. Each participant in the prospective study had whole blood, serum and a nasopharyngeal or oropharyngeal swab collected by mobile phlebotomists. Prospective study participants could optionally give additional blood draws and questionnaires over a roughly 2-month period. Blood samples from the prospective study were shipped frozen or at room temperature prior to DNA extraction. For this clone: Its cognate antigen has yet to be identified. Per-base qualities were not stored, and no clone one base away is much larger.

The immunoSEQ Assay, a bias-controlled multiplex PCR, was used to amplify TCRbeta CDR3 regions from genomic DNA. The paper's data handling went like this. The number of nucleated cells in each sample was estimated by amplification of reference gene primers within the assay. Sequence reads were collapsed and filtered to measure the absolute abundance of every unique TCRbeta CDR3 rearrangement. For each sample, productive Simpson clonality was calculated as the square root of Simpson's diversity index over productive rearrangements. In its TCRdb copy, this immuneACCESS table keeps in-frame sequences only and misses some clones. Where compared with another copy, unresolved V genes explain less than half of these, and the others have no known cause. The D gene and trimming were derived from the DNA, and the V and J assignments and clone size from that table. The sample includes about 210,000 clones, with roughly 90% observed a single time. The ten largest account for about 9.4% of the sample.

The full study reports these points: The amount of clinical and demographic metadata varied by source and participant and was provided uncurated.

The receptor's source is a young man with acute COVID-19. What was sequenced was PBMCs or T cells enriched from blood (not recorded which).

CDR3 reads: CATAGDSGNTIYF. The DNA reads as follows: TGTGCCACGGCGGGGGACTCTGGAAACACCATATATTTT. The V and J segments used are TRBV24-1 and TRBJ1-3; matching of 5 bases hints at TRBD1 as the D gene. V drops 10 bases and J drops 0 bases, leaving 9 bases in between. From cysteine to phenylalanine, the CDR3 is 13 amino acids long. This entry keeps only the CDR3 DNA: 39 bases, framed from base 1. Based on the germline V gene, the CDR1 and CDR2 sequences are KGHDR and SFDVKD.